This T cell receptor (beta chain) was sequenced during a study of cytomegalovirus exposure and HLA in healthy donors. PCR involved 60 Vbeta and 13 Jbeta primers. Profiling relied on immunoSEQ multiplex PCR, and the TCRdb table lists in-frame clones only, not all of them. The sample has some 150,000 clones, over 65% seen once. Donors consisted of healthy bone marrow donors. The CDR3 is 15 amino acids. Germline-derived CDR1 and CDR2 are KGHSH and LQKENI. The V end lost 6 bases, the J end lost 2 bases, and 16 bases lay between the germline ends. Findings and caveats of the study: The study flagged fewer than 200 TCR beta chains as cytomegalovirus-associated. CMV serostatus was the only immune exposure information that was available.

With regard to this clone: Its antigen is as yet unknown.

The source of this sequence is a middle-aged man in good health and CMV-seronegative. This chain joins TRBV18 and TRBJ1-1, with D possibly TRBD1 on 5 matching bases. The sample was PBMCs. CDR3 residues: CASSREQGLNTEAFF. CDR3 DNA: TGTGCCAGCTCTCGGGAGCAGGGACTCAACACTGAAGCTTTCTTT. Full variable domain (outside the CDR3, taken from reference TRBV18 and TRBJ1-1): NAGVMQNPRHLVRRRGQEARLRCSPMKGHSHVYWYRQLPEEGLKFMVYLQKENIIDESGMPKERFSAEFPKEGPSILRIQQVVRGDSAAYFCASSREQGLNTEAFFGQGTRLTVV.